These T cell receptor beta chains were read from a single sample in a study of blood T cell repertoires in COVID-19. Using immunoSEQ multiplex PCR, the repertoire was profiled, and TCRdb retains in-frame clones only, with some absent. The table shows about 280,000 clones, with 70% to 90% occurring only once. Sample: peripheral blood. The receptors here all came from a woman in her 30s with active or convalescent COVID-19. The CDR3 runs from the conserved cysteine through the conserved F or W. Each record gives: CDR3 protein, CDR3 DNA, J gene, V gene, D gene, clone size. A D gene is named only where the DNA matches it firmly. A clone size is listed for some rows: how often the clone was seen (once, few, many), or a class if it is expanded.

CDR3: CASSQEAGWYTF; DNA: TGCGCCAGCAGCCAAGAGGCAGGGTGGTACACCTTC; J: TRBJ1-2; V: TRBV4-3; D: NA; size: NA
CDR3: CASSEGLAGAEQYF; DNA: TGTGCCAGCAGTGAAGGGCTAGCGGGGGCTGAGCAGTACTTC; J: TRBJ2-7; V: TRBV6-1; D: TRBD2; size: NA
CDR3: CASRAGADLGTEAFF; DNA: TGTGCCAGCAGGGCAGGGGCAGACTTGGGGACTGAAGCTTTCTTT; J: TRBJ1-1; V: TRBV27; D: NA; size: NA
CDR3: CASSLVIGRLVATNEKLFF; DNA: TGTGCCAGCAGCTTAGTCATCGGCCGCCTAGTTGCAACTAATGAAAAACTGTTTTTT; J: TRBJ1-4; V: TRBV7-2; D: NA; size: NA
CDR3: CASSHFLDSTDTQYF; DNA: TGTGCCAGCAGCCATTTCCTAGATAGCACAGATACGCAGTATTTT; J: TRBJ2-3; V: TRBV11-2; D: NA; size: NA
CDR3: CASSREDPTDTQYF; DNA: TGTGCCAGTAGCCGAGAGGATCCGACAGATACGCAGTATTTT; J: TRBJ2-3; V: TRBV19; D: NA; size: NA
CDR3: CASSLGQGDTGELFF; DNA: TGTGCCAGCAGCTTGGGACAGGGGGACACCGGGGAGCTGTTTTTT; J: TRBJ2-2; V: TRBV5-6; D: TRBD1; size: NA
CDR3: CASSPSQSTDTQYF; DNA: TGTGCCAGCTCACCGTCTCAGAGCACAGATACGCAGTATTTT; J: TRBJ2-3; V: TRBV18; D: NA; size: NA
CDR3: CASSLELAGGYTGELFF; DNA: TGTGCCAGCAGCTTGGAACTAGCGGGGGGGTACACCGGGGAGCTGTTTTTT; J: TRBJ2-2; V: TRBV7-6; D: TRBD2; size: NA
CDR3: CASSSLADSYNEQFF; DNA: TGTGCCAGCAGCTCCCTAGCCGACTCCTACAATGAGCAGTTCTTC; J: TRBJ2-1; V: TRBV7-8; D: NA; size: NA
CDR3: CASSLGGLEAFF; DNA: TGTGCCAGCAGCTTAGGAGGGTTAGAAGCTTTCTTT; J: TRBJ1-1; V: TRBV7-9; D: NA; size: NA
CDR3: CASSLQGNTEAFF; DNA: TGCGCCAGCAGCCTTCAGGGTAACACTGAAGCTTTCTTT; J: TRBJ1-1; V: TRBV5-1; D: NA; size: NA
CDR3: CASSTDTFYEQYF; DNA: TGTGCCAGCAGCACGGACACTTTCTACGAGCAGTACTTC; J: TRBJ2-7; V: TRBV11-2; D: NA; size: NA
CDR3: CASSPRGDGYTF; DNA: TGTGCCAGCTCACCGAGAGGAGATGGCTACACCTTC; J: TRBJ1-2; V: TRBV18; D: NA; size: NA
CDR3: CASSVGQGAYEQYF; DNA: TGTGCCAGCAGCGTAGGACAGGGGGCGTACGAGCAGTACTTC; J: TRBJ2-7; V: TRBV9; D: TRBD1; size: NA
CDR3: CASSPQASGTGGTDTQYF; DNA: TGTGCCAGCTCACCTCAGGCTTCCGGGACAGGGGGTACAGATACGCAGTATTTT; J: TRBJ2-3; V: TRBV18; D: TRBD1; size: once
CDR3: CATSRDAGQVGDIQYF; DNA: TGTGCCACCAGCAGAGATGCGGGACAGGTAGGAGACATTCAGTACTTC; J: TRBJ2-4; V: TRBV15; D: TRBD1; size: NA
CDR3: CASSFEGNTIYF; DNA: TGTGCCAGCAGCTTCGAGGGAAACACCATATATTTT; J: TRBJ1-3; V: TRBV7-8; D: NA; size: NA
CDR3: CASSYLRTGSNEKLFF; DNA: TGTGCCAGCAGTTACCTACGAACAGGGAGTAATGAAAAACTGTTTTTT; J: TRBJ1-4; V: TRBV6-5; D: NA; size: NA
CDR3: CASNSLSCGGQSDTQYF; DNA: TGTGCCAGCAACTCTCTCAGTTGCGGGGGGCAATCAGATACGCAGTATTTT; J: TRBJ2-3; V: TRBV6-4; D: TRBD2; size: NA
CDR3: CASSAIAGGSSYEQYF; DNA: TGTGCCAGCAGCGCCATAGCGGGGGGAAGCTCCTACGAGCAGTACTTC; J: TRBJ2-7; V: TRBV9; D: TRBD2; size: NA
CDR3: CASSGGGTGAGSGNTIYF; DNA: TGTGCCAGCAGCGGAGGTGGGACAGGGGCCGGGTCTGGAAACACCATATATTTT; J: TRBJ1-3; V: TRBV9; D: TRBD1; size: NA
CDR3: CATSRDSPNIIEDEQFF; DNA: TGTGCCACCAGCAGAGATTCACCCAATATAATCGAGGATGAGCAGTTCTTC; J: TRBJ2-1; V: TRBV15; D: NA; size: NA
CDR3: CAIRAGQDHSYNSPLHF; DNA: TGTGCCATCAGAGCGGGACAGGACCACTCCTATAATTCACCCCTCCACTTT; J: TRBJ1-6; V: TRBV10-3; D: TRBD1; size: NA
CDR3: CASSSPSSPQETQYF; DNA: TGTGCCAGCAGCTCTCCCTCCTCCCCCCAAGAGACCCAGTACTTC; J: TRBJ2-5; V: TRBV5-8; D: NA; size: NA
CDR3: CASRLYSGYGYTF; DNA: TGTGCCAGCAGGCTGTATAGCGGCTATGGCTACACCTTC; J: TRBJ1-2; V: TRBV7-9; D: NA; size: NA
CDR3: CASSPRRVAGGRNAYNEQFF; DNA: TGTGCCAGCAGCCCCCGGCGGGTAGCGGGGGGGCGGAACGCCTACAATGAGCAGTTCTTC; J: TRBJ2-1; V: TRBV9; D: TRBD2; size: NA
CDR3: CASSVGTSGGEETQYF; DNA: TGTGCCAGCAGCGTGGGGACTAGCGGGGGAGAAGAGACCCAGTACTTC; J: TRBJ2-5; V: TRBV9; D: TRBD2; size: NA
CDR3: CASSLGHTGELFF; DNA: TGTGCCAGCAGCTTGGGGCACACCGGGGAGCTGTTTTTT; J: TRBJ2-2; V: TRBV5-6; D: NA; size: NA
CDR3: CASNPAGTSGGGDTQYF; DNA: TGTGCCAGCAACCCTGCCGGGACTAGCGGGGGGGGAGATACGCAGTATTTT; J: TRBJ2-3; V: TRBV9; D: TRBD2; size: NA
CDR3: CASSDDGYSEKLFF; DNA: TGCGCCAGCAGTGATGATGGTTACAGTGAAAAACTGTTTTTT; J: TRBJ1-4; V: TRBV10-1; D: NA; size: NA
CDR3: CAIRKGLAIQETQYF; DNA: TGTGCCATCAGGAAGGGACTAGCTATCCAAGAGACCCAGTACTTC; J: TRBJ2-5; V: TRBV10-3; D: TRBD2; size: NA
CDR3: CASSLLAGGFEQFF; DNA: TGTGCCAGCAGCCTCCTAGCGGGGGGGTTTGAGCAGTTCTTC; J: TRBJ2-1; V: TRBV7-2; D: TRBD2; size: once
CDR3: CASSSIVETGSGNTIYF; DNA: TGTGCCAGCAGCTCCATCGTCGAGACGGGATCTGGAAACACCATATATTTT; J: TRBJ1-3; V: TRBV7-9; D: NA; size: NA
CDR3: CASSRLAGENTGELFF; DNA: TGTGCCAGCAGCCGGCTAGCGGGCGAGAACACCGGGGAGCTGTTTTTT; J: TRBJ2-2; V: TRBV11-1; D: TRBD2; size: NA
CDR3: CASSERVYSNQPQHF; DNA: TGTGCCAGCAGCGAGAGGGTTTATAGCAATCAGCCCCAGCATTTT; J: TRBJ1-5; V: TRBV6-5; D: NA; size: NA
CDR3: CASSFPQDNEQFF; DNA: TGTGCCAGCAGTTTCCCGCAGGACAATGAGCAGTTCTTC; J: TRBJ2-1; V: TRBV28; D: NA; size: NA
CDR3: CASSTGGDSPLHF; DNA: TGCGCCAGCAGCACGGGGGGAGATTCACCCCTCCACTTT; J: TRBJ1-6; V: TRBV5-1; D: NA; size: NA
CDR3: CASSPSGGAEQQYF; DNA: TGTGCCAGCAGCCCGAGCGGGGGGGCCGAGCAGCAGTACTTC; J: TRBJ2-7; V: TRBV5-5; D: TRBD2; size: NA
CDR3: CASSVTQGVLETQYF; DNA: TGTGCCAGTAGTGTAACCCAGGGGGTCCTTGAGACCCAGTACTTC; J: TRBJ2-5; V: TRBV19; D: TRBD1; size: NA
CDR3: CASSLAFGGEGETQYF; DNA: TGTGCCAGCAGTTTAGCTTTCGGGGGGGAGGGGGAGACCCAGTACTTC; J: TRBJ2-5; V: TRBV27; D: TRBD2; size: NA